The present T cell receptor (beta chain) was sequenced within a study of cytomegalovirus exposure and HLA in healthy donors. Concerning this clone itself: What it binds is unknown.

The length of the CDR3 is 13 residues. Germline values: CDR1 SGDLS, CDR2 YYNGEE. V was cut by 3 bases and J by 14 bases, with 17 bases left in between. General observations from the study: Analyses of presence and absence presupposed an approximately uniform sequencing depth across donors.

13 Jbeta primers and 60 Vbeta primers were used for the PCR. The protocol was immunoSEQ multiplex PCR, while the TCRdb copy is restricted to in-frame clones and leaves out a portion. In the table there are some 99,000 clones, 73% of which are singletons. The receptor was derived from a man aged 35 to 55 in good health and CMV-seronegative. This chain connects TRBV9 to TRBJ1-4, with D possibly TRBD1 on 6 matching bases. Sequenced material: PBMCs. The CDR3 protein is CASSAGDNPQLFF. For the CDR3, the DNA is TGTGCCAGCAGCGCTGGGGACAACCCCCAGCTGTTTTTT.